Given below is one T cell receptor (beta chain) in context. The target antigen is unknown. These data come from a study of beta chain features in type 1 diabetes. Overall study results and limits: Among patients with Type 1 diabetes, TCRB CDR3s were moderately but significantly shorter in every one of the four CD4+ subsets.

Stem cell-like memory, regulatory, central memory and naive CD4+ cells were sorted via CD45RO/CCR7/CD25/CD127/CD95/CD27. Expressed TCRB transcripts got sequenced, as all isolated RNA was reverse transcribed. Data came from immunoSEQ multiplex PCR; TCRdb stores just in-frame clones and leaves some out. The repertoire includes around 15,000 clones, approximately 76% of them detected once, and 0.31% sits in the top ten. With V trimmed by 7 bases and J by 1 base, 9 bases remained unmatched. This CDR3 region has 15 residues. Germline CDR1 is MDHEN and CDR2 is SYDVKM. The V and J genes are TRBV28 and TRBJ1-1; 7 bases line up with TRBD1. Sequenced: stem cell memory CD4+ T cells from blood. The origin of this receptor is a woman under 30 with type 1 diabetes. The CDR3 nucleotides are TGTGCCAGCAAAACCACAGGGGTCGGGAACACTGAAGCTTTCTTT. It specifies CASKTTGVGNTEAFF. Together with reference TRBV28 and TRBJ1-1, the CDR3 gives the full variable domain: DVKVTQSSRYLVKRTGEKVFLECVQDMDHENMFWYRQDPGLGLRLIYFSYDVKMKEKGDIPEGYSVSREKKERFSLILESASTNQTSMYLCASKTTGVGNTEAFFGQGTRLTVV.